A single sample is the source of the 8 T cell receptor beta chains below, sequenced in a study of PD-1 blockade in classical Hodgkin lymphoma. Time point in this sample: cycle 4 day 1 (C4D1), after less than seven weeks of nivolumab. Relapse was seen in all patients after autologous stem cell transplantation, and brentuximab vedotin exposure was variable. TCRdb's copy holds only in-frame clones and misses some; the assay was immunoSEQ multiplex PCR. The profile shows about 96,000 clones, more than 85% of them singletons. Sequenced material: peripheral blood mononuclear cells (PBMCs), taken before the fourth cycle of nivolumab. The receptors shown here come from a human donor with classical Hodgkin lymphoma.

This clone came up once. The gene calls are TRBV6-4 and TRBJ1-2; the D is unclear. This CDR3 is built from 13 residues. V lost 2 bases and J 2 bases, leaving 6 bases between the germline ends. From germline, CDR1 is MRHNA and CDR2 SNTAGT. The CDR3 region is CASSDPGNYGYTF. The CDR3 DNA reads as TGTGCCAGCAGTGACCCGGGGAACTATGGCTACACCTTC.

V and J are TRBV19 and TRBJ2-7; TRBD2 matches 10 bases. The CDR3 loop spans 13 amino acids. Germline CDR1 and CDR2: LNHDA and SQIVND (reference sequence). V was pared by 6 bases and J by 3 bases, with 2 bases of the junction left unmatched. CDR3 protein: CASRGLASYEQYF. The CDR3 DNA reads TGTGCCAGTAGGGGACTAGCGAGCTACGAGCAGTACTTC.

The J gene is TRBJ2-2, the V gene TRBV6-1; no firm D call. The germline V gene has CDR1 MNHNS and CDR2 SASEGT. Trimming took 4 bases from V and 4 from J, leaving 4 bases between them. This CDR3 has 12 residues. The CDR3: CASSVGTGELFF. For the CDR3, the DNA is TGTGCCAGCAGTGTGGGCACCGGGGAGCTGTTTTTT.

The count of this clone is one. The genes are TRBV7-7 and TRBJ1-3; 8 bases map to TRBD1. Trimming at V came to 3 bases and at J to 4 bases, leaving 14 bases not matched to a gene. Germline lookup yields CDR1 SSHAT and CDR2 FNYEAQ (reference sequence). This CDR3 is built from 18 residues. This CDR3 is CASSFHRGQGVRGNTIYF. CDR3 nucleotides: TGTGCCAGCAGCTTCCACCGCGGACAGGGAGTCAGGGGAAACACCATATATTTT.

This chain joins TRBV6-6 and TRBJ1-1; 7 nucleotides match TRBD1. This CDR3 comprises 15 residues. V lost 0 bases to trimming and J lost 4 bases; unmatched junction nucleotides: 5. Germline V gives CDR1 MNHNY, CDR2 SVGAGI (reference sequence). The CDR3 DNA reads TGTGCCAGCAGTTACTCCGCAGGGGGAATCACTGAAGCTTTCTTT. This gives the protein CASSYSAGGITEAFF.

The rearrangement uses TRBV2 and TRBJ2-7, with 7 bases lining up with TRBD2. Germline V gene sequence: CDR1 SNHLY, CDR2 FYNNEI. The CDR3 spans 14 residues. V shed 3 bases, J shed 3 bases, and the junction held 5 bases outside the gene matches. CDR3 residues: CASSDSWGGYEQYF. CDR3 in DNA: TGTGCCAGCAGTGATTCTTGGGGGGGCTACGAGCAGTACTTC.

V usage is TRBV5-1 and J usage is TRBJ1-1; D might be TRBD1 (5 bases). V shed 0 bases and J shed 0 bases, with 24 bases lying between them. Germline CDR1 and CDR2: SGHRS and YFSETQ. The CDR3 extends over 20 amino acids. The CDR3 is CASSLVVGGRPRLMNTEAFF. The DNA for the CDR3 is TGCGCCAGCAGCTTGGTGGTTGGGGGTAGACCTAGACTCATGAACACTGAAGCTTTCTTT. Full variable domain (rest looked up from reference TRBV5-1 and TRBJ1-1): KAGVTQTPRYLIKTRGQQVTLSCSPISGHRSVSWYQQTPGQGLQFLFEYFSETQRNKGNFPGRFSGRQFSNSRSEMNVSTLELGDSALYLCASSLVVGGRPRLMNTEAFFGQGTRLTVV.

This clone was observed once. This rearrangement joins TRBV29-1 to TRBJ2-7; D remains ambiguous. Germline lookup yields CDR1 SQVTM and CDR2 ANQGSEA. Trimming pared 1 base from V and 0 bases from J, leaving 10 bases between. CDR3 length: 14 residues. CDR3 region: CSVEGVNYSYEQYF. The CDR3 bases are TGCAGCGTTGAAGGGGTCAACTACTCCTACGAGCAGTACTTC.